This T cell receptor beta chain was obtained from a study of T-cell reconstitution after alpha-beta-depleted transplantation in children. The CDR3 length is 15 residues. Germline V gene sequence: CDR1 LNHNV, CDR2 YYDKDF (reference sequence). Trimming removed 0 bases from V and 2 bases from J, with 8 bases in between. This clonotype was detected only a few times. TCRbeta library construction was performed incorporating unique molecular identifiers. MiXCR, run by TCRdb on the PCR reads, gives a single entry per CDR3 protein. There are hundreds of thousands of distinct CDR3 sequences in the sample; about 30% occur only once, and 2% to 3% lies in the top ten.

The chain is built from TRBV15 and TRBJ1-5; D is possibly TRBD1 (5 bases). The starting material was PBMCs from the stem cell graft donor, obtained from the stem cell graft. The TCR originated in a human donor who donated a stem cell graft to a child with aplastic anemia. Here the CDR3 reads CATSRDVGGNQPQHF. The CDR3 DNA is TGTGCCACCAGCAGAGATGTGGGGGGCAATCAGCCCCAGCATTTT.